A single sample is the source of the 5 T cell receptor beta chains below, sequenced in a study of blood T cell repertoires in COVID-19. The repertoire was sequenced with immunoSEQ multiplex PCR; TCRdb's copy has only in-frame clones and lacks some. The sample contains about 330,000 clones, roughly 88% of which appear only once. Specimen: PBMCs or T cells enriched from blood (not recorded which). Source of these receptors: a young man who had recovered from COVID-19.

The V and J genes are TRBV18 and TRBJ1-4; D remains ambiguous. The CDR3 length is 14 residues. CDR1 KGHSH and CDR2 LQKENI come from the germline V gene. V was shortened by 1 base and J by 3 bases, with 6 bases between the two germline ends. CDR3 in amino acids: CASSPQTSNEKLFF. As DNA, the CDR3 is TGTGCCAGCTCACCACAGACATCTAATGAAAAACTGTTTTTT.

The chain employs TRBV24-1 and TRBJ2-1, with a possible D match to TRBD2 (5 bases). CDR3 length equals 15 residues. Trimming left V 1 base short and J 10 bases short, with 16 bases between. Germline values: CDR1 KGHDR, CDR2 SFDVKD. Written as DNA, the CDR3 is TGTGCCACCAGTGATTTCGAGTACGGACTCGGAGAGCAGTTCTTC. Protein: CATSDFEYGLGEQFF.

This rearrangement joins TRBV27 to TRBJ2-3, with a tentative D call TRBD1 (7 bases). CDR1 MNHEY and CDR2 SMNVEV come from the germline V gene (reference sequence). The CDR3 loop spans 15 amino acids. Trimming removed 5 bases at V and 6 bases at J, with 18 bases between. The CDR3 region is CASSPRRGRGDTQYF. In DNA form, the CDR3 reads TGTGCCAGCAGTCCCAGGCGGGGCAGGGGGGATACGCAGTATTTT.

The rearrangement joins TRBV29-1 to TRBJ2-7; either TRBD1 or TRBD2 may supply D (6 bases each). Trimming took off 7 bases at V and 3 bases at J, with 13 bases between the two ends. This CDR3 has 12 residues. Germline V gives CDR1 SQVTM, CDR2 ANQGSEA. CDR3 in amino acids: CSGGAGNYEQYF. CDR3 coding DNA: TGCAGCGGGGGGGCAGGCAACTACGAGCAGTACTTC.

V and J are TRBV5-1 and TRBJ2-1; D gene uncertain. V was shortened by 4 bases and J by 5 bases, with 19 bases between the two germline ends. The germline gives CDR1 SGHRS, CDR2 YFSETQ. CDR3 length equals 16 residues. The CDR3 nucleotides read TGCGCCAGCAGCCCTACGATGGATCTACTAAACAATGAGCAGTTCTTC. It is translated as CASSPTMDLLNNEQFF.